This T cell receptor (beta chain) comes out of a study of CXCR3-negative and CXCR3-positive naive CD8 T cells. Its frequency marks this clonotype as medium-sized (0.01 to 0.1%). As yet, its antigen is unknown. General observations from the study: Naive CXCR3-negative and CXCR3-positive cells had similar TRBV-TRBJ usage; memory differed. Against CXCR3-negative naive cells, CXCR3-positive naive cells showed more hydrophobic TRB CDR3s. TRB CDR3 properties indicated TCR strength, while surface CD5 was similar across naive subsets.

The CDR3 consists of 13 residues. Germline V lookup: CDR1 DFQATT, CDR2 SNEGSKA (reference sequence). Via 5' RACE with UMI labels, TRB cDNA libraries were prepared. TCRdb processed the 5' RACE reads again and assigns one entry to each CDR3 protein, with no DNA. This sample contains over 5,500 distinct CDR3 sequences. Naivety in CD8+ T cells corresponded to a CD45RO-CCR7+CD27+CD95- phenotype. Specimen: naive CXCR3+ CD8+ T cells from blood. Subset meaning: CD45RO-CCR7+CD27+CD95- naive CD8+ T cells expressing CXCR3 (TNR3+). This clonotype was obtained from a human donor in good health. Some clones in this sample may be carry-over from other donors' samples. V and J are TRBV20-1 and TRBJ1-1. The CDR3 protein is CSARGVENTEAFF.